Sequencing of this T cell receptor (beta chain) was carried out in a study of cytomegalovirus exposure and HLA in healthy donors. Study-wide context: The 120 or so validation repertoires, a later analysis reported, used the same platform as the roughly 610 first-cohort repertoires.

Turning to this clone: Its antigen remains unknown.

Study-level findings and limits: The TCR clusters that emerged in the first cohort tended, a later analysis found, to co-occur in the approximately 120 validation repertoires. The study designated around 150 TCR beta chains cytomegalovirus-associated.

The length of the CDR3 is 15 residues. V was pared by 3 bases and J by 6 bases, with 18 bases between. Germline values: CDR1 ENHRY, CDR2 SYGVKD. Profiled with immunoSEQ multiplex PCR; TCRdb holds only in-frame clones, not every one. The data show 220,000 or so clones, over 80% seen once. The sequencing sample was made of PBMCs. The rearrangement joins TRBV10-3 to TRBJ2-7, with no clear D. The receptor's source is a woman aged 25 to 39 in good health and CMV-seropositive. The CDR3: CAISDGRPELTEQYF. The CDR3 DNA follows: TGTGCCATCAGTGATGGACGGCCCGAGTTGACCGAGCAGTACTTC.